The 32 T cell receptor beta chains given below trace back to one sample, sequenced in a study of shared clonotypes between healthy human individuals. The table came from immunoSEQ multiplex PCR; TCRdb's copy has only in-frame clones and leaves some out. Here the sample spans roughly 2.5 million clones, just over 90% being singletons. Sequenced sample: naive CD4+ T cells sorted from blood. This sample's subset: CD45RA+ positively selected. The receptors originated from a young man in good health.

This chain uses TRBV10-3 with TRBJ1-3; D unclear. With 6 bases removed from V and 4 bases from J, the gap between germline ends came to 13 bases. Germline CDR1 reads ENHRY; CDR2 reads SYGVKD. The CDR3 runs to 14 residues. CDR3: CAIRGGELGNTIYF. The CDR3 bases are TGTGCCATCAGAGGTGGGGAACTCGGAAACACCATATATTTT.

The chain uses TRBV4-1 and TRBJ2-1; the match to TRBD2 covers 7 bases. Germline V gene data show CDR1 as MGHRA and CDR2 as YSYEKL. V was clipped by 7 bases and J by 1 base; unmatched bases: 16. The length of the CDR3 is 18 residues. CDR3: CASTTRAGSGLSYNEQFF. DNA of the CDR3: TGCGCCAGCACTACCCGAGCGGGGTCTGGCTTGTCCTACAATGAGCAGTTCTTC.

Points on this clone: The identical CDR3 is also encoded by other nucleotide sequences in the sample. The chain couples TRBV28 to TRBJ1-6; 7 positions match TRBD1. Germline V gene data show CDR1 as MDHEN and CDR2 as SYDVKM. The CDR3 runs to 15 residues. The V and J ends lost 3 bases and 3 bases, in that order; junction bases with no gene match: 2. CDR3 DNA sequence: TGTGCCAGCAGTTTGGGGACAGTCTATAATTCACCCCTCCACTTT. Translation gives CASSLGTVYNSPLHF.

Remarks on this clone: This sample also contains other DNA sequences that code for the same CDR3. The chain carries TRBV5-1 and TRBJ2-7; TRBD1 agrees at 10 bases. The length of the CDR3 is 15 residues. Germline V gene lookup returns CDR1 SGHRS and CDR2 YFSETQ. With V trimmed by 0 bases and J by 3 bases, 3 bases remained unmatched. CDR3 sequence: CASSLGGTGVYEQYF. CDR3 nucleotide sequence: TGCGCCAGCAGCTTGGGCGGGACAGGGGTCTACGAGCAGTACTTC.

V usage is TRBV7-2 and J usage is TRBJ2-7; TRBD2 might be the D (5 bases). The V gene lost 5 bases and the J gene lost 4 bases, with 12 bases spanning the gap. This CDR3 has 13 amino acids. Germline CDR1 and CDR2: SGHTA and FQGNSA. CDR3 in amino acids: CASSPYTSYEQYF. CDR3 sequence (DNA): TGTGCCAGCAGCCCATATACTAGTTACGAGCAGTACTTC.

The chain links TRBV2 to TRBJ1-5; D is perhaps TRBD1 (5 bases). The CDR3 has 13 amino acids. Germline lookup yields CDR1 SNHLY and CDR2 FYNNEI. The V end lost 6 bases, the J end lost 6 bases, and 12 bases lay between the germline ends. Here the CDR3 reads CASRGVGRQPQHF. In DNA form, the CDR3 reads TGTGCCAGCAGGGGCGTGGGGCGTCAGCCCCAGCATTTT.

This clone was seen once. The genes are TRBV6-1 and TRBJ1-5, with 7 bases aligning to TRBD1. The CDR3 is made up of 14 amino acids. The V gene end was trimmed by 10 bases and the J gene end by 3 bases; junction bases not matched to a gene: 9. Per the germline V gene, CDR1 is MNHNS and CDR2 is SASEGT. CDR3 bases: TGTGCCACCCGGGAGGGGGCATACAATCAGCCCCAGCATTTT. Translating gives CATREGAYNQPQHF.

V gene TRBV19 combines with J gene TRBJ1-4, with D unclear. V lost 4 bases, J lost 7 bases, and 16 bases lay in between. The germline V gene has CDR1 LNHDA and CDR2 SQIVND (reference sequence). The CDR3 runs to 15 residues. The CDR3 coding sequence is TGTGCCAGTAGTACCCAAGGAGTTTTGGGTGAAAAACTGTTTTTT. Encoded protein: CASSTQGVLGEKLFF.

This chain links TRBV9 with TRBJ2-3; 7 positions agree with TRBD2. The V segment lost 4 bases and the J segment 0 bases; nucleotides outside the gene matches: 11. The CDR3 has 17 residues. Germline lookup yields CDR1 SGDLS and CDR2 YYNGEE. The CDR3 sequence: CASSSQMTSRSTDTQYF. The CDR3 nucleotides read TGTGCCAGCAGCTCCCAGATGACTAGCAGGAGCACAGATACGCAGTATTTT. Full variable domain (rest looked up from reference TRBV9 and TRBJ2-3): DSGVTQTPKHLITATGQRVTLRCSPRSGDLSVYWYQQSLDQGLQFLIQYYNGEERAKGNILERFSAQQFPDLHSELNLSSLELGDSALYFCASSSQMTSRSTDTQYFGPGTRLTVL.

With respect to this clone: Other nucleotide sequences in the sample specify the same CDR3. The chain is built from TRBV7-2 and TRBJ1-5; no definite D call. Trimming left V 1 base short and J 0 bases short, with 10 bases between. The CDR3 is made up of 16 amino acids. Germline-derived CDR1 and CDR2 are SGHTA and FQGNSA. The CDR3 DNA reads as TGTGCCAGCAGCTTAGTGGGAGGCCCTAGCAATCAGCCCCAGCATTTT. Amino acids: CASSLVGGPSNQPQHF.

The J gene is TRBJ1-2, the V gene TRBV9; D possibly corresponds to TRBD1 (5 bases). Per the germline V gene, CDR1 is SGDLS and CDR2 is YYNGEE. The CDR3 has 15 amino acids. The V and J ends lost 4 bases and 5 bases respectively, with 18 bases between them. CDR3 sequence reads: CASSPSGGKPYGYTF. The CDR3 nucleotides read TGTGCCAGCAGCCCAAGCGGGGGGAAACCATATGGCTACACCTTC.

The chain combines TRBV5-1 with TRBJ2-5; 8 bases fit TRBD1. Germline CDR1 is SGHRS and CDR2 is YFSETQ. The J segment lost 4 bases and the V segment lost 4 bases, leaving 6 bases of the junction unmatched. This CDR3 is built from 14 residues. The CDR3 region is CASSKQGGGETQYF. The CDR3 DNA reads TGCGCCAGCAGCAAACAGGGGGGCGGAGAGACCCAGTACTTC.

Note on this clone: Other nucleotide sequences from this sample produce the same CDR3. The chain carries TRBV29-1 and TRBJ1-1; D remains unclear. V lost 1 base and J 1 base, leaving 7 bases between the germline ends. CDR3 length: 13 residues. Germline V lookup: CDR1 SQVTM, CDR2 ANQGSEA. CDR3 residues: CSVEGRTNTEAFF. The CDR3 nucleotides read TGCAGCGTTGAAGGACGGACGAACACTGAAGCTTTCTTT.

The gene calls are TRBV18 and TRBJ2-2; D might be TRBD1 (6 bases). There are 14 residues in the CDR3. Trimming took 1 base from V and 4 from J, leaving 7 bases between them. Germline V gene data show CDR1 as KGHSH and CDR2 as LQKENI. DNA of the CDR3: TGTGCCAGCTCACCACTAGGGGGCACCGGGGAGCTGTTTTTT. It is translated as CASSPLGGTGELFF.

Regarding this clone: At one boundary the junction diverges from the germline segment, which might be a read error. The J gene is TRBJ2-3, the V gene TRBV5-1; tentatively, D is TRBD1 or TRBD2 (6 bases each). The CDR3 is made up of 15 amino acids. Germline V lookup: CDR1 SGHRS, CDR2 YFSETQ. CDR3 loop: CASSLALNGGAWTLF. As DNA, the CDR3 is TGCGCCAGCAGCTTGGCCCTCAACGGGGGCGCTTGGACTCTCTTC.

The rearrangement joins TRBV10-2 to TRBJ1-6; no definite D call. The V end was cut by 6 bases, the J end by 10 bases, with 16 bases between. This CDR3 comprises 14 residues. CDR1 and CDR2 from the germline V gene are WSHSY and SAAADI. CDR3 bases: TGCGCCAGCAGCGAGAATGGGCGTAGATCACCCCTCCACTTT. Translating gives CASSENGRRSPLHF.

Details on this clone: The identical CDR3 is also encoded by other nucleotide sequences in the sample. Here the CDR3 DNA reads TGTGCCAGCAGTGAAAATGGGGGGAATCAGCCCCAGCATTTT. Encoded protein: CASSENGGNQPQHF. The V call is TRBV6-1, the J call TRBJ1-5; weak D call: TRBD1 (5 bases). Germline CDR1 MNHNS, CDR2 SASEGT. V lost 2 bases, J lost 4 bases, and 9 bases lay in between. This CDR3 comprises 14 residues.

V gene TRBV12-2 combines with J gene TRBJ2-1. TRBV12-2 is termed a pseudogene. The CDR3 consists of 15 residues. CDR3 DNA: TGTGCAAGTCGCTTAGCGGCGGGTCTCGGGGACGAGCAGTTCTTC. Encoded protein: CASRLAAGLGDEQFF.

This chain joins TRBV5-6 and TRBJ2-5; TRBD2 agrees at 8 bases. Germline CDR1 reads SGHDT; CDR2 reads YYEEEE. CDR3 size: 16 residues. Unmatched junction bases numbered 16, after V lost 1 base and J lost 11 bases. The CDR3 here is CASSLLATSGEREQYF. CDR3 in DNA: TGTGCCAGCAGCTTGTTGGCGACTAGTGGGGAGCGGGAGCAGTACTTC.

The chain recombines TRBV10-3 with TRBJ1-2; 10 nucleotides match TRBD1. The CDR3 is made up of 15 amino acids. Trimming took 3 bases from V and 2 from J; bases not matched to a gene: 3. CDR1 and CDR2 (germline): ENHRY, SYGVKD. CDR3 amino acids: CAISDGQGGNYGYTF. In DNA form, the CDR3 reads TGTGCCATCAGTGATGGACAGGGGGGAAACTATGGCTACACCTTC.

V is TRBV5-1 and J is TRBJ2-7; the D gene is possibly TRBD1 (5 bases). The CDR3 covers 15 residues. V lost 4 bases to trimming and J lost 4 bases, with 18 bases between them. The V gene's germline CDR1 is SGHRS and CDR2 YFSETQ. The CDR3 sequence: CASSQGQGLLYEQYF. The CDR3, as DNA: TGCGCCAGCAGCCAGGGTCAGGGTTTATTATACGAGCAGTACTTC.

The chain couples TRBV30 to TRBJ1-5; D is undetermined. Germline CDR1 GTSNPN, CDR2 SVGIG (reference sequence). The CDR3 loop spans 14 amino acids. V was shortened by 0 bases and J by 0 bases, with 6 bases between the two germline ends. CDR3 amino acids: CAWSVTVSNQPQHF. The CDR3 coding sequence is TGTGCCTGGAGTGTAACAGTTAGCAATCAGCCCCAGCATTTT.

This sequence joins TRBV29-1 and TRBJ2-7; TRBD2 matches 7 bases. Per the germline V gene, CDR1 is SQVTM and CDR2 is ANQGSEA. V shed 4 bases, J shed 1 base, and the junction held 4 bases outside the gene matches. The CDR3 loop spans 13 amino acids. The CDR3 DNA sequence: TGCAGCGTTGGGACTAGGGTTTCCTACGAGCAGTACTTC. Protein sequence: CSVGTRVSYEQYF.

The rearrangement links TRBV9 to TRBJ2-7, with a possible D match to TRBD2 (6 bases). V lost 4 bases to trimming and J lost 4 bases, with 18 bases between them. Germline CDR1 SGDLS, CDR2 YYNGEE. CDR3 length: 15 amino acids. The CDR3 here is CASSPHPGGIYEQYF. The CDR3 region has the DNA TGTGCCAGCAGCCCCCACCCTGGAGGGATATACGAGCAGTACTTC.

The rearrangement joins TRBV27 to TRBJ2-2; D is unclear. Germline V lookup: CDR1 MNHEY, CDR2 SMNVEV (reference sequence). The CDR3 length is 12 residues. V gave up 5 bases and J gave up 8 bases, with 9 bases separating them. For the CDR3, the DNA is TGTGCCAGCAGTGCGTTTGCGGGGGAGCTGTTTTTT. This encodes CASSAFAGELFF.

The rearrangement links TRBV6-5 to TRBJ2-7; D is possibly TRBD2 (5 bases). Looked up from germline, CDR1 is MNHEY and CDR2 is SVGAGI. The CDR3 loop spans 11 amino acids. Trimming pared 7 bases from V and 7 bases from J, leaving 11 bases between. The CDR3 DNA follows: TGTGCCAGCACCGAGACGGGGGAGCAGTACTTC. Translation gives CASTETGEQYF.

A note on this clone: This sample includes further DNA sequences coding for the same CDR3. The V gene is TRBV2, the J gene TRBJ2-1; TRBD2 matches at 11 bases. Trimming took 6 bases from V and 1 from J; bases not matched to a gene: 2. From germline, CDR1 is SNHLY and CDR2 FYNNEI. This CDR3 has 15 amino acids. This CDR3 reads CASRGTSGSYNEQFF. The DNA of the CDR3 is TGTGCCAGCAGAGGGACTAGCGGTTCCTACAATGAGCAGTTCTTC.

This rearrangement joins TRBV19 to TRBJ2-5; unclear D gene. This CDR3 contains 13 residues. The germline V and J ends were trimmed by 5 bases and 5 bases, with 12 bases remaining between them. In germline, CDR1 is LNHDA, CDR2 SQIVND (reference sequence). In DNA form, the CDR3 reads TGTGCCAGTAGTTTAACGCTCGGGGAGACCCAGTACTTC. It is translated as CASSLTLGETQYF. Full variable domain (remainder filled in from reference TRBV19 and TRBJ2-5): DGGITQSPKYLFRKEGQNVTLSCEQNLNHDAMYWYRQDPGQGLRLIYYSQIVNDFQKGDIAEGYSVSREKKESFPLTVTSAQKNPTAFYLCASSLTLGETQYFGPGTRLLVL.

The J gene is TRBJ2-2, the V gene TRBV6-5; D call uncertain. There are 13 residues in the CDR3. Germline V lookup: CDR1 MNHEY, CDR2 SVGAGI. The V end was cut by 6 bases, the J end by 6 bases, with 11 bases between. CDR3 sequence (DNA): TGTGCCAGCAGCCCGGTTCCACCCGGGGAGCTGTTTTTT. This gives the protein CASSPVPPGELFF.

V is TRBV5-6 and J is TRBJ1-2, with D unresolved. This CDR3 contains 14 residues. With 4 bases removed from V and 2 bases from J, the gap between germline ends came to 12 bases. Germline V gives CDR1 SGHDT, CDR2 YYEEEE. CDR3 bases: TGTGCCAGCAGCGTAGATCCGGGGAACTATGGCTACACCTTC. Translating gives CASSVDPGNYGYTF.

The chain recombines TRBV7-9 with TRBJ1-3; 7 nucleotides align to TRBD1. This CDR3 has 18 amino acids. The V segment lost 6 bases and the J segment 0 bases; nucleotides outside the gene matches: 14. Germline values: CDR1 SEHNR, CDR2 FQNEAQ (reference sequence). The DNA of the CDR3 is TGTGCCAGCAGTACCCTCCTAGGACAGGCTACCTCTGGAAACACCATATATTTT. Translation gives CASSTLLGQATSGNTIYF.

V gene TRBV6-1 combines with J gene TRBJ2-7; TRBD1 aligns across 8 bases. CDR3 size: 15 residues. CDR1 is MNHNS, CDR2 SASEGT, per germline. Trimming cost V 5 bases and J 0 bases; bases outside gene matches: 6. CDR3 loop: CASSSGQGNSYEQYF. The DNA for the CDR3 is TGTGCCAGCAGTTCCGGACAGGGTAACTCCTACGAGCAGTACTTC.